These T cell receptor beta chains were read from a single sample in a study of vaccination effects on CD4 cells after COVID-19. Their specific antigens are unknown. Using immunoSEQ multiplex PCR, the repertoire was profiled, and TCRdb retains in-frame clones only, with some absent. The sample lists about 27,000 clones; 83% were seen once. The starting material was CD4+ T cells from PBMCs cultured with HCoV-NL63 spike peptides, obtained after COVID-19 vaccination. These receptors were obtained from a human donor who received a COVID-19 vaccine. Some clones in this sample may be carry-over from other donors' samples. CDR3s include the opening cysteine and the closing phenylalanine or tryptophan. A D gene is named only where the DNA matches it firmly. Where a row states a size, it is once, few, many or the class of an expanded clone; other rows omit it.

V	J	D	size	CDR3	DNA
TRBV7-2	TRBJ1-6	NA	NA	CASNNPPYSPLHF	TGTGCCAGCAACAACCCCCCCTATTCACCCCTCCACTTT
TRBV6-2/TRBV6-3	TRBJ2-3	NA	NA	CASSYLRDTQYF	TGTGCCAGCAGTTACTTGAGAGATACGCAGTATTTT
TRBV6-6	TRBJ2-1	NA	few	CASSSAGSNEQFF	TGTGCCAGCAGTTCGGCAGGGAGTAATGAGCAGTTCTTC
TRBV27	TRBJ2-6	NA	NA	CASSFEGTAANVLTF	TGTGCCAGCAGTTTTGAGGGTACGGCGGCCAACGTCCTGACTTTC
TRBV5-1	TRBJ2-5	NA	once	CASSAGHPRETQYF	TGCGCCAGCAGCGCAGGACACCCCAGAGAGACCCAGTACTTC
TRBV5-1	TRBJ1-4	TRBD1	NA	CASSLQGAGEKLFF	TGCGCCAGCAGCTTACAGGGGGCCGGTGAAAAACTGTTTTTT
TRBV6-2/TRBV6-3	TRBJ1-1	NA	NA	CASSYTGITEAFF	TGTGCCAGCAGTTACACGGGGATTACTGAAGCTTTCTTT
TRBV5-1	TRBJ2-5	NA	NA	CASNDGVGETQYF	TGCGCCAGCAATGACGGGGTAGGAGAGACCCAGTACTTC
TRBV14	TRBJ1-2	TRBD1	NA	CASSQGQIYGYTF	TGTGCCAGCAGCCAGGGACAGATCTATGGCTACACCTTC
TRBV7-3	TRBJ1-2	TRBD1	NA	CASSSQGLTNYGYTF	TGTGCCAGCAGCTCACAGGGGCTCACTAACTATGGCTACACCTTC
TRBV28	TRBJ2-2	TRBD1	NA	CASSSTPGQGLFWGTGELFF	TGTGCCAGCAGTTCTACCCCGGGACAGGGGCTTTTTTGGGGGACCGGGGAGCTGTTTTTT
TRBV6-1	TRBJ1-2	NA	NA	CASSEPGSYGYTF	TGTGCCAGCAGTGAACCCGGCAGCTATGGCTACACCTTC
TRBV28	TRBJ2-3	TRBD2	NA	CASIAGGATDTQYF	TGTGCCAGCATAGCGGGGGGGGCAACAGATACGCAGTATTTT